This TCR beta chain originates from a study of T cell changes during pregnancy in multiple sclerosis. This CDR3 has 18 amino acids. This clone was observed a handful of times. TCRdb's table, derived via immunoSEQ multiplex PCR, lists solely in-frame clones and lacks some. Of about 75,000 clones listed, 94% were seen once; the top ten hold over 0.12%. The chain is built from TRBV1 and TRBJ2-7; the table assigns TRBD2, which was not confirmed against the DNA. TRBV1 is designated a pseudogene. The sequence derives from a female donor with multiple sclerosis, enrolled in a pregnancy study. Source: CD4+ T cells from peripheral blood mononuclear cells, taken after pregnancy. Here the CDR3 reads CTRHRGTSGRGAPYEQYF. In DNA form, the CDR3 reads TGCACCAGGCATAGAGGGACTAGCGGGAGAGGGGCCCCCTACGAGCAGTACTTC.